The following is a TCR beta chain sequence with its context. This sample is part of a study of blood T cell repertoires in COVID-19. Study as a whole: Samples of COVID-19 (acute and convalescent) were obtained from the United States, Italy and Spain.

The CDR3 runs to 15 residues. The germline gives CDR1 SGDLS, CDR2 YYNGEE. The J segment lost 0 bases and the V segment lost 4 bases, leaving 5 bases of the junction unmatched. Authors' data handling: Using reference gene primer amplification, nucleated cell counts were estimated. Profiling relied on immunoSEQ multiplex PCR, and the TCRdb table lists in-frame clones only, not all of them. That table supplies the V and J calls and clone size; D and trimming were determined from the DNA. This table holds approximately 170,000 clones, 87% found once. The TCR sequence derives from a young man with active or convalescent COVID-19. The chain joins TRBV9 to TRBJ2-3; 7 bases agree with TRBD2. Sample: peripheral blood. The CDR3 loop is CASSWTRSSTDTQYF. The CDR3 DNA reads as TGTGCCAGCAGCTGGACTAGATCAAGCACAGATACGCAGTATTTT.